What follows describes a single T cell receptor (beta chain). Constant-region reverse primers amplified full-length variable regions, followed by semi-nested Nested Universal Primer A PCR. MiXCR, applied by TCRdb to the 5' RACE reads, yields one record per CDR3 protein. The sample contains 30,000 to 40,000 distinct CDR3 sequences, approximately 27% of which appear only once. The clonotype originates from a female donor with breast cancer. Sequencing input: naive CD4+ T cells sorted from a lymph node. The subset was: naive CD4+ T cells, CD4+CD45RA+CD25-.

In DNA, the CDR3 is TGCAGTGCTAGCACCGGGACACTGAACACTGAAGCTTTCTTT. It encodes CSASTGTLNTEAFF. V usage is TRBV20-1 and J usage is TRBJ1-1; D perhaps matches TRBD1 (6 bases). The CDR3 has 14 amino acids. Between the trimmed V and J ends, which lost 3 bases and 0 bases, there was a span of 11 bases. The germline V gene has CDR1 DFQATT and CDR2 SNEGSKA (reference sequence).